The 6 T cell receptor beta chains below come from one sample, sequenced in a study of blood T cell repertoires in COVID-19. Using immunoSEQ multiplex PCR, the repertoire was profiled, and TCRdb retains in-frame clones only, with some absent. The top ten hold 22% of the sample, which has 57,000 or so clones, around 76% seen once. The sample was peripheral blood. The receptors derive from a man aged 50 or older with active or convalescent COVID-19.

The rearrangement uses TRBV2 and TRBJ1-1; D not certain. The germline V gene has CDR1 SNHLY and CDR2 FYNNEI. The CDR3 sequence is 14 residues long. Trimming stripped 8 bases from V and 1 base from J, with 14 bases between. The CDR3 loop is CASRNNPGNTEAFF. The CDR3 DNA is TGTGCCAGCCGGAACAATCCAGGGAACACTGAAGCTTTCTTT. The full variable domain, completed using reference TRBV2 and TRBJ1-1, is EPEVTQTPSHQVTQMGQEVILRCVPISNHLYFYWYRQILGQKVEFLVSFYNNEISEKSEIFDDQFSVERPDGSNFTLKIRSTKLEDSAMYFCASRNNPGNTEAFFGQGTRLTVV.

This clone was counted a few times. The J gene is TRBJ2-5, the V gene TRBV3-1 (or the pseudogene TRBV3-2), with a weak D call TRBD1 (6 bases). The CDR3 spans 15 residues. The germline CDR1 and CDR2 sequences are LGHDT and YNNKEL (reference sequence). V lost 4 bases and J lost 4, with 16 bases in between. The CDR3 bases are TGTGCCAGCAGCCCAACCGGGACACCGGGAGAGACCCAGTACTTC. This codes for CASSPTGTPGETQYF.

The chain has TRBV11-3 and TRBJ2-5, with TRBD1 matching over 8 bases. The germline gives CDR1 SGHNT, CDR2 YENEEA. The V and J ends lost 4 bases and 5 bases, in that order; junction bases with no gene match: 6. The CDR3 has 14 amino acids. In DNA, the CDR3 is TGTGCCAGCAGCTCCGGACAGGGTACGGAGACCCAGTACTTC. This codes for CASSSGQGTETQYF.

This clone was recorded a few times. CDR3 loop: CASSNLLDGLVTGELFF. For the CDR3, the DNA is TGTGCCAGCAGCAACCTCCTGGACGGACTCGTCACCGGGGAGCTGTTTTTT. The gene calls are TRBV11-2 and TRBJ2-2; maybe TRBD2 (5 bases). The CDR3 is 17 residues long. The V gene's germline CDR1 is SGHAT and CDR2 FQNNGV. V was shortened by 5 bases and J by 4 bases, with 20 bases between the two germline ends.

The chain couples TRBV3-1 (or the pseudogene TRBV3-2) to TRBJ2-3, with D maybe TRBD1 (6 bases). This CDR3 spans 15 amino acids. In germline, CDR1 is LGHDT, CDR2 YNNKEL (reference sequence). V lost 0 bases and J 6 bases, leaving 13 bases between the germline ends. CDR3 amino acids: CASSQDSGAVDTQYF. The CDR3 DNA follows: TGTGCCAGCAGCCAAGATTCAGGGGCGGTTGATACGCAGTATTTT.

J is TRBJ1-1 and V is TRBV3-1 (or the pseudogene TRBV3-2); the match to TRBD1 covers 8 bases. Trimming took 3 bases from V and 12 from J; bases not matched to a gene: 3. Germline V CDR1 and CDR2: LGHDT, YNNKEL (reference sequence). This CDR3 spans 11 amino acids. The CDR3 sequence is CASSHGQGPFF. The CDR3 DNA sequence: TGTGCCAGCAGCCACGGACAGGGACCTTTCTTT.